This TCR beta chain was identified during a study of vaccination effects on CD4 cells after COVID-19. Study in general: The authors sampled three convalescent patients early and late after vaccination. They grew a few million PBMC in each well, adding about 10 IU/ml IL-2 and about 9.9 ug/ml peptides. Study conclusions and caveats: For convalescents, most of the spike-reactive clones seen post-vaccine were new vaccine-induced clones.

TCRdb's copy holds only in-frame clones and misses some; the assay was immunoSEQ multiplex PCR. The data show about 50,000 clones, over 60% seen once. For this clone: The antigen remains undetermined.

When ten to eleven days of culture had elapsed, CD4+ T cells were isolated. The person acquired a PCR-confirmed SARS-CoV-2 infection between March and December 2020. Vaccine administered to participants consisted of two doses of either BNT162b2 or mRNA-1273. IL-2 medium took the place of half the medium on both days 3 and 7. Trimming left V 1 base short and J 4 bases short, with 14 bases between. Germline V CDR1 and CDR2: SGHDN, FVKESK. CDR3 length: 16 amino acids. This chain connects TRBV14 to TRBJ2-1; weak D call: TRBD2 (5 bases). The specimen comprised CD4+ T cells from PBMCs cultured without peptide, sampled after COVID-19 vaccination. The TCR comes from a human donor who had a prior SARS-CoV-2 infection. Written as DNA, the CDR3 is TGTGCCAGCAGCCAAGTTCGAGGGATCCCTTACAATGAGCAGTTCTTC. It encodes CASSQVRGIPYNEQFF.